This record covers a single T cell receptor (beta chain). From germline, CDR1 is MGHRA and CDR2 YSYEKL. V trimming: 5 bases; J trimming: 6 bases; junction bases outside the gene matches: 19. The CDR3 has 18 amino acids. This sample stems from a study of blood T cell repertoires in COVID-19. About the study: COVID-19 samples, acute and convalescent, were from the United States, Italy and Spain.

Some clones are missing from TCRdb's copy, which holds only in-frame ones; the method was immunoSEQ multiplex PCR. The table lists roughly 30,000 clones, 70% to 90% of them singletons, with 3.5% in the top ten. The material sequenced was peripheral blood. The chain uses TRBV4-1 and TRBJ2-7; 10 bases match TRBD2. This sequence was found in a human donor in a cohort sampled during active COVID-19. DNA of the CDR3: TGCGCCAGCAGCGATCTACTAGCGGGGCCCTCCCAGGGAGCCGAGCAGTACTTC. Residues: CASSDLLAGPSQGAEQYF.